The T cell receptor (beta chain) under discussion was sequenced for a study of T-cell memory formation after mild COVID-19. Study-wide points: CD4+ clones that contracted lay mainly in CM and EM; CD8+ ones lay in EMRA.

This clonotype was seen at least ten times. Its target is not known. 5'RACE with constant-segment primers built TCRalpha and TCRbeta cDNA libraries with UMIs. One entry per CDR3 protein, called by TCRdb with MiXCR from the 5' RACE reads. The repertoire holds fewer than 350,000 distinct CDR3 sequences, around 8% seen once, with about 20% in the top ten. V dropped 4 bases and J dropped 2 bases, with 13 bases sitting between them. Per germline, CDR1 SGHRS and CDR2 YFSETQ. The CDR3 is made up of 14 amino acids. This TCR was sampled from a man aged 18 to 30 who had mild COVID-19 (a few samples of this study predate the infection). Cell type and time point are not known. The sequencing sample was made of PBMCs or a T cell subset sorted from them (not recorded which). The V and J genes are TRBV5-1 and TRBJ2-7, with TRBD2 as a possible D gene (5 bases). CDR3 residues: CASSLVSGTYEQYF. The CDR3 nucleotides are TGCGCCAGCAGCCTGGTATCGGGGACCTACGAGCAGTACTTC. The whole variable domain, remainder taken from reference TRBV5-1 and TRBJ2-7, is KAGVTQTPRYLIKTRGQQVTLSCSPISGHRSVSWYQQTPGQGLQFLFEYFSETQRNKGNFPGRFSGRQFSNSRSEMNVSTLELGDSALYLCASSLVSGTYEQYFGPGTRLTVT.